A single T cell receptor (beta chain) is shown here with its context. What it recognizes is unknown. This record comes from a study of T cell responses to AZD1222 COVID-19 vaccine. Study outcomes and limitations: A rise in Spike-specific TCR breadth and depth followed two AZD1222 doses. White British donors predominated, females outnumbered males, and clonal diversity was possibly underestimated.

CDR1 is WNHNN, CDR2 SYGVQD, per germline (reference sequence). V dropped 6 bases and J dropped 0; count of bases not matched to a gene: 10. The CDR3 contains 17 residues. The data were produced by immunoSEQ multiplex PCR, yet TCRdb's version contains in-frame clones alone and is incomplete. Here the sample spans about 90,000 clones, around 91% being singletons. Sequencing was performed on peripheral blood, taken on day 0 of MenACWY control vaccination. V usage is TRBV10-1 and J usage is TRBJ2-2; 7 bases are a match to TRBD2. The origin of this receptor is an adult in good health. The CDR3, as DNA: TGCGCCAGCAGCGCCCATTGGAGCGGGGCGAACACCGGGGAGCTGTTTTTT. Protein: CASSAHWSGANTGELFF.